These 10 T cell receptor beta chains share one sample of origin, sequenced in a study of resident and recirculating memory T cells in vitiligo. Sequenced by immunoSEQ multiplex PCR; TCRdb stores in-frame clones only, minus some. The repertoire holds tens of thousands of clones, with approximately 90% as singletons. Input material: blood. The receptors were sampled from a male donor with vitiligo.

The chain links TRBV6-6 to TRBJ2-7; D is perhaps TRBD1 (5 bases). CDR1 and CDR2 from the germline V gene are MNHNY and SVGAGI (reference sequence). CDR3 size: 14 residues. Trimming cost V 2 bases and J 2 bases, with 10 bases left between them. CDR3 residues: CASSYRQGAYEQYF. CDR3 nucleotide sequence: TGTGCCAGCAGTTACAGGCAGGGTGCCTACGAGCAGTACTTC.

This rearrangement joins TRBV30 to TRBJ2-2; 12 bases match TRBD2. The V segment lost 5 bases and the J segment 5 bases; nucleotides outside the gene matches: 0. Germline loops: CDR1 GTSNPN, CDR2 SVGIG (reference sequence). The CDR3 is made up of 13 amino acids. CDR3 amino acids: CAWGLAGTGELFF. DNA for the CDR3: TGTGCCTGGGGACTAGCGGGGACCGGGGAGCTGTTTTTT.

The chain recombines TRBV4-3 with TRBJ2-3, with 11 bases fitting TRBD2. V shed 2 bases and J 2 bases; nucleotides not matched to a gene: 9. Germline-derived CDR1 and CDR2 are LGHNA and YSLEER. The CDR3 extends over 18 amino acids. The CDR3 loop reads CASSQRLAGGYSTDTQYF. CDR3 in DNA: TGCGCCAGCAGCCAAAGGCTAGCGGGGGGTTACTCCACAGATACGCAGTATTTT.

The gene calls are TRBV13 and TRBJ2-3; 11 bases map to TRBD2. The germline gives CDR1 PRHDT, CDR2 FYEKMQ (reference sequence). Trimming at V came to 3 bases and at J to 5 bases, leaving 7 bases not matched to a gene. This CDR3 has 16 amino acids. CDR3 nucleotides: TGTGCCAGCAGCTTCCTTAGCGGGGGGGCCTTAGATACGCAGTATTTT. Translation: CASSFLSGGALDTQYF.

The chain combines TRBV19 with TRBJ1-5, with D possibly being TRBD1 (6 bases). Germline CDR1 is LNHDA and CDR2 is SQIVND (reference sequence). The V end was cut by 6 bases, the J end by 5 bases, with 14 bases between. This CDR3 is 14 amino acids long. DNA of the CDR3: TGTGCCAGTAGGAGAGGGACAAGCCATCAGCCCCAGCATTTT. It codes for CASRRGTSHQPQHF.

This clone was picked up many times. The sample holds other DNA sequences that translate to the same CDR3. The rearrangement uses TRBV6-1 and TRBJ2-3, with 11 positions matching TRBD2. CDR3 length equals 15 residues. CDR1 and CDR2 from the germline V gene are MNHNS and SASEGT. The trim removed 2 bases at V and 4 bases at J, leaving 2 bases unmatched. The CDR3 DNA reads TGTGCCAGCAGTGAAAGTAGCGGGGGGGCAGATACGCAGTATTTT. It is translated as CASSESSGGADTQYF.

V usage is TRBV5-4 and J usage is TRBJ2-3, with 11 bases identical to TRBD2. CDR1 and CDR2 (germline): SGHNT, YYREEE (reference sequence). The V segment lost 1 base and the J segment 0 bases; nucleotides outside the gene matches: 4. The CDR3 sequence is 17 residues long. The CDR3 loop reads CASSLSLAGGSTDTQYF. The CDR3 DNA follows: TGTGCCAGCAGCTTGAGTCTAGCGGGGGGTAGCACAGATACGCAGTATTTT.

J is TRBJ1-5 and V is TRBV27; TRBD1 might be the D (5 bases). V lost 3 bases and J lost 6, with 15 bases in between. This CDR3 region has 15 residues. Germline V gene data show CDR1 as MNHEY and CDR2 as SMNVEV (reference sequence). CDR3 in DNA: TGTGCCAGCAGTTTGGGGGGGGACTCTAGTCAGCCCCAGCATTTT. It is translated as CASSLGGDSSQPQHF.

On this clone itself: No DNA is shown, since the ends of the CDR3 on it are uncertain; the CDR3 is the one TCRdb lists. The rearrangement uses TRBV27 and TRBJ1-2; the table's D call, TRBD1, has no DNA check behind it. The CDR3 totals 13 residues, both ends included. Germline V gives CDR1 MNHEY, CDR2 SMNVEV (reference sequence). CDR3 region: CASSFFGQGACTF.

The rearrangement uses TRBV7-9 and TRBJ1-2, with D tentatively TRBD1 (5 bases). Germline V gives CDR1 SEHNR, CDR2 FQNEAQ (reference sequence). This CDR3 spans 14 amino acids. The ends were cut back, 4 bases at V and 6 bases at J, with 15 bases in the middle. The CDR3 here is CASSSPRGRDGYTF. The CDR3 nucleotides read TGTGCCAGCAGCTCGCCCCGGGGGAGGGATGGCTACACCTTC.